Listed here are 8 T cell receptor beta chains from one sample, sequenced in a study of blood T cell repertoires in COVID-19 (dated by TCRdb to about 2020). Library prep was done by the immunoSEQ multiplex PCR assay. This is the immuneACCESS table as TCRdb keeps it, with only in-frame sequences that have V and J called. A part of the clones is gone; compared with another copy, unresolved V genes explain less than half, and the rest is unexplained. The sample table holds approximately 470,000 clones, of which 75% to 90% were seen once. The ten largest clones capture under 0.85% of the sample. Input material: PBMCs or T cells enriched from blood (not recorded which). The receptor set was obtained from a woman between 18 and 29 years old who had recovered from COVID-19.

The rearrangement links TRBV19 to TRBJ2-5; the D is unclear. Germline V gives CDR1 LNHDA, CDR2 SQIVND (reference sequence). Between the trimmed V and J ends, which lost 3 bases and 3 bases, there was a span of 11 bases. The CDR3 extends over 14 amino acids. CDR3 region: CASSIPARKETQYF. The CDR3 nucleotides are TGTGCCAGTAGTATCCCGGCCAGGAAAGAGACCCAGTACTTC.

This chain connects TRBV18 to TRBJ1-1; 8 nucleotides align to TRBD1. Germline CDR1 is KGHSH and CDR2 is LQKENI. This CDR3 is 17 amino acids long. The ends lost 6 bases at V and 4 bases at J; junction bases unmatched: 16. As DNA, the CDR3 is TGTGCCAGCTCTCCTATAGGCCCGACAGGGGAAGGCACTGAAGCTTTCTTT. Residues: CASSPIGPTGEGTEAFF.

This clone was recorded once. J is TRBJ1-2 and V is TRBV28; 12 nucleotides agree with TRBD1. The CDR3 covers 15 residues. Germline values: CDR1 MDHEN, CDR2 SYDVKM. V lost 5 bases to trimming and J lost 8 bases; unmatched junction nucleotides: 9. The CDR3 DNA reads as TGTGCCAGCAGTCCCCCGGGACAGGGGGCGCCAGGCTACACCTTC. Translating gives CASSPPGQGAPGYTF.

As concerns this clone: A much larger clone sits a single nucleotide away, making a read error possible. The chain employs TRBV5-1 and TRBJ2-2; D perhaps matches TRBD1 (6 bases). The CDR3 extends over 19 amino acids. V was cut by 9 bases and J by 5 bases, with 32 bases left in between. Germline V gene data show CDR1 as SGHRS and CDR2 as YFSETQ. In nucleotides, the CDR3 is TGCGCCACCAGAGACGACCGCACCGGGACAATCGAGAAGACCGGGGAGCTGTTTTTT. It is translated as CATRDDRTGTIEKTGELFF.

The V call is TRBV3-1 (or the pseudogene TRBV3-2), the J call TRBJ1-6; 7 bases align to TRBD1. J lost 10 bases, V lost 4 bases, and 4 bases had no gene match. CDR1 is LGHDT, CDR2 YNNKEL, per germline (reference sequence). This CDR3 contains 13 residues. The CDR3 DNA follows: TGTGCCAGCAGCCTTACAGGGGAATCACCCCTCCACTTT. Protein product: CASSLTGESPLHF.

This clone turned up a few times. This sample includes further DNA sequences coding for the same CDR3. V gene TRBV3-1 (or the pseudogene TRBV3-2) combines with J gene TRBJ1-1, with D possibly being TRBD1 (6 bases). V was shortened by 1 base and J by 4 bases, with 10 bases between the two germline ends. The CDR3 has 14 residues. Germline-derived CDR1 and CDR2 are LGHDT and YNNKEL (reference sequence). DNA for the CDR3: TGTGCCAGCAGCCAAGCAGGGGTCGGCACTGAAGCTTTCTTT. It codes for CASSQAGVGTEAFF.

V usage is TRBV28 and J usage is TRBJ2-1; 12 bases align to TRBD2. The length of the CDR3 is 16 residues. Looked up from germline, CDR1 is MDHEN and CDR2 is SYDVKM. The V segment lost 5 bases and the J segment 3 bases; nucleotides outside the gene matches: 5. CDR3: CASSATSGGYYNEQFF. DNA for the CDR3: TGTGCCAGCAGTGCAACTAGCGGGGGGTACTACAATGAGCAGTTCTTC.

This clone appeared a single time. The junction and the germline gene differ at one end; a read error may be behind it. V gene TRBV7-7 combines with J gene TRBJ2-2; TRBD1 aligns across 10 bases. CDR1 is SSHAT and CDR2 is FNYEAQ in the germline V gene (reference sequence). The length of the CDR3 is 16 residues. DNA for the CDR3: TGTGCTAGCAGCCGCCCCACCGGGACAGGGGACGGGGAGCTGTTTTTT. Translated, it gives CASSRPTGTGDGELFF.